These 2 T cell receptor beta chains originate from one sample sequenced in a study of identical twins. Each CDR3 protein is one row after TCRdb ran MiXCR on the 5' RACE reads. Altogether about 190,000 distinct CDR3 sequences are present, approximately 16% being singletons, with the ten largest covering 40%. The same sample was also used in a study of T cells expressing NK-cell markers.

The specimen sequenced was CD8+ T cells sorted from blood. The receptor set was obtained from a woman under 30 in good health.

V gene TRBV4-2 combines with J gene TRBJ2-7, with D hard to call. The CDR3 is 15 residues long. CDR1 and CDR2 (germline): LGHNA, YNFKEQ. The V and J ends lost 0 bases and 6 bases respectively, with 15 bases between them. The CDR3 nucleotides are TGTGCCAGCAGCCAAGATTTAGGGCCGGGCTCCGAGCAGTACTTC. Protein sequence: CASSQDLGPGSEQYF.

V usage is TRBV4-3 and J usage is TRBJ2-7, with D possibly TRBD2 on 6 matching bases. The CDR3 length is 16 residues. Trimming stripped 1 base from V and 3 bases from J, with 16 bases between. Germline values: CDR1 LGHNA, CDR2 YSLEER. CDR3 DNA sequence: TGCGCCAGCAGCCAAGCTAACAACCCGACTAGCTACGAGCAGTACTTC. Translation: CASSQANNPTSYEQYF.